The clone carrying this TCR beta chain was counted a single time. The protocol was immunoSEQ multiplex PCR, while the TCRdb copy is restricted to in-frame clones and leaves out a portion. The sample contains tens of thousands of clones, approximately 70% of which appear only once. The sample is drawn from a study of blood T cell repertoires in COVID-19. This sequence originates from a woman aged 55 to 70 who had been exposed to COVID-19. The sequencing input was PBMCs or T cells enriched from blood (not recorded which).

CDR3 in amino acids: CASSSLRTSTDTQYF. CDR3 coding DNA: TGTGCCAGCAGTTCATTAAGAACTAGCACAGATACGCAGTATTTT. The gene calls are TRBV27 and TRBJ2-3, with unresolved D. Trimming took off 4 bases at V and 0 bases at J, with 11 bases between the two ends. The CDR3 sequence is 15 residues long. CDR1 and CDR2 (germline): MNHEY, SMNVEV (reference sequence).